A single TCR beta chain is shown here with its context. Its target is not known. Between the trimmed V and J ends, which lost 8 bases and 9 bases, there was a span of 17 bases. CDR1 and CDR2 from the germline V gene are WNHNN and SYGVQD (reference sequence). The CDR3 consists of 13 residues. This specimen belongs to a study of T cell responses to AZD1222 COVID-19 vaccine. Data came from immunoSEQ multiplex PCR; TCRdb stores just in-frame clones and leaves some out. The sample has about 140,000 clones; approximately 90% are singletons. Notes on the study in general: The repertoires were collected only after the peak T cell response. Of the AZD1222 recipients, only 5 to 7 were seropositive at baseline.

The sample here was peripheral blood, taken on day 0 of AZD1222 vaccination. The receptor was isolated from an adult in good health. The V call is TRBV10-1, the J call TRBJ2-1; possibly TRBD2 for D (6 bases). CDR3 coding DNA: TGCGCCAGCTCCCAGGGACTTAGTAGTGAGCAGTTCTTC. This gives the protein CASSQGLSSEQFF.